Below are 15 T cell receptor beta chains sequenced from a single sample in a study of blood T cells in healthy people across ages. Through a sample-barcoded 5' primer and a J-beta primer mix, a second PCR was run for roughly 7 to 12 cycles. MiXCR, run by TCRdb on the 5' RACE reads, gives a single entry per CDR3 protein. The sample holds approximately 800,000 distinct CDR3 sequences, around 62% seen once. The sequencing input was blood. These receptor sequences come from a man younger than 40 in good health.

The gene calls are TRBV20-1 and TRBJ2-3; TRBD2 matches 11 bases. The CDR3 is made up of 15 amino acids. Trimming took 6 bases from V and 5 from J; bases not matched to a gene: 10. Germline assignment: CDR1 DFQATT and CDR2 SNEGSKA (reference sequence). CDR3: CSAALAGGLVDTQYF. In DNA form, the CDR3 reads TGCAGTGCAGCATTAGCGGGGGGGCTTGTAGATACGCAGTATTTT.

The chain links TRBV5-1 to TRBJ2-4; no clear D gene. TRBJ2-7 explains the end of the DNA better; the J call may be wrong. The length of the CDR3 is 14 residues. Per germline, CDR1 SGHRS and CDR2 YFSETQ. The CDR3, as DNA: TGCGCCAGCAGCTTTGCGACGAACTCCTACGAGCAGTACTTC. Amino acid sequence: CASSFATNSYEQYF.

This clonotype showed up just a few times. This chain joins TRBV12-3 or TRBV12-4 and TRBJ2-1, with 9 bases that match TRBD2. V was pared by 6 bases and J by 2 bases, with 5 bases of the junction left unmatched. There are 15 residues in the CDR3. CDR3 in DNA: TGTGCCAGCAGCCTGACTAGCGGACCCTACAATGAGCAGTTCTTC. Protein sequence: CASSLTSGPYNEQFF.

The chain couples TRBV29-1 to TRBJ1-2, with 8 bases matching TRBD1. V dropped 0 bases and J dropped 2; count of bases not matched to a gene: 2. The CDR3 sequence is 14 residues long. From germline, CDR1 is SQVTM and CDR2 ANQGSEA. The CDR3 is CSVEDRQGNYGYTF. The CDR3 DNA is TGCAGCGTTGAAGATCGACAGGGGAACTATGGCTACACCTTC.

The rearrangement joins TRBV7-2 to TRBJ1-4, with no clear D. V was clipped by 5 bases and J by 5 bases, with 15 bases between them. The CDR3 extends over 15 amino acids. Germline CDR1 SGHTA, CDR2 FQGNSA. CDR3 loop: CASSPRLRRNEKLFF. CDR3 coding DNA: TGTGCCAGCAGCCCGCGCCTAAGGCGGAATGAAAAACTGTTTTTT.

CDR3 in DNA: TGTGCCAGCAGCTCCCCGAGGGGGACAGGGAGTTTCGAGCAGTACTTC. It encodes CASSSPRGTGSFEQYF. The chain joins TRBV5-5 to TRBJ2-4; 9 bases map to TRBD1. The J call could be wrong; TRBJ2-7 is a better fit for the DNA end. The CDR3 is 16 amino acids. Germline V lookup: CDR1 SGHKS, CDR2 YYEKEE (reference sequence).

The chain joins TRBV25-1 to TRBJ2-7; D is possibly TRBD1 (6 bases). CDR1 is MGHDK and CDR2 is SYGVNS in the germline V gene. The CDR3 loop spans 13 amino acids. V shed 3 bases and J shed 3 bases, with 9 bases lying between them. As DNA, the CDR3 is TGTGCCAGCAGTGACCTGGACAGCTACGAGCAGTACTTC. Translated, it gives CASSDLDSYEQYF.

About this clonotype: With a much larger clone just one base away, this may be a read error. This chain links TRBV29-1 with TRBJ2-1; 7 positions agree with TRBD1. CDR1 and CDR2 (germline): SQVTM, ANQGSEA. The CDR3 loop spans 13 amino acids. CDR3 nucleotides: TGCTGCAGCCGGGACAGAGACTACAATGAGCAGTTCTTC. Protein product: CCSRDRDYNEQFF.

V is TRBV7-2 and J is TRBJ2-1, with a tentative D call TRBD2 (6 bases). Trimming left V 1 base short and J 5 bases short, with 12 bases between. This CDR3 comprises 15 residues. Looked up from germline, CDR1 is SGHTA and CDR2 is FQGNSA. The CDR3 region has the DNA TGTGCCAGCAGCTTAGAGGCGGGGCGAAACAATGAGCAGTTCTTC. Amino acids: CASSLEAGRNNEQFF.

This clonotype has a handful of counts. This chain uses TRBV12-3 or TRBV12-4 with TRBJ1-4; D is perhaps TRBD1 (5 bases). The CDR3 is 12 amino acids. The V end was cut by 9 bases, the J end by 10 bases, with 15 bases between. CDR3 nucleotides: TGTGCCAGTCGGGAAGGGGTCTTAAAACTGTTTTTT. It is translated as CASREGVLKLFF.

The chain is built from TRBV20-1 and TRBJ2-7, with a tentative D call TRBD1 (6 bases). The last part of the DNA fits TRBJ2-5 better; the J call may be wrong. This CDR3 has 11 amino acids. In germline, CDR1 is DFQATT, CDR2 SNEGSKA (reference sequence). The CDR3: CSATGERTQYF. Here the CDR3 DNA reads TGCAGTGCTACAGGGGAGCGGACCCAGTACTTC.

This rearrangement joins TRBV4-2 to TRBJ2-5, with D perhaps matching TRBD1 (5 bases). Germline loops: CDR1 LGHNA, CDR2 YNFKEQ. CDR3 size: 15 residues. V lost 1 base, J lost 1 base, and 10 bases lay in between. In nucleotides, the CDR3 is TGTGCCAGCAGCCAAGCCGCTGACAGCCAAGAGACCCAGTACTTC. Encoded protein: CASSQAADSQETQYF.

The chain employs TRBV7-8 and TRBJ1-2, with D unresolved. Deletions cut 2 bases from V and 7 bases from J, with 8 bases between. The CDR3 loop spans 12 amino acids. Germline assignment: CDR1 SGHVS and CDR2 FQNEAQ. This CDR3 is CASSLLVGGYTF. The CDR3 DNA follows: TGTGCCAGCAGCTTACTTGTGGGTGGCTACACCTTC. Full variable domain (outside the CDR3, taken from reference TRBV7-8 and TRBJ1-2): GAGVSQSPRYKVAKRGQDVALRCDPISGHVSLFWYQQALGQGPEFLTYFQNEAQLDKSGLPSDRFFAERPEGSVSTLKIQRTQQEDSAVYLCASSLLVGGYTFGSGTRLTVV.

The rearrangement links TRBV7-2 to TRBJ2-2; possible D gene TRBD1, 7 bases. The CDR3 totals 15 residues. Germline V lookup: CDR1 SGHTA, CDR2 FQGNSA. V was pared by 7 bases and J by 4 bases, with 16 bases between. CDR3 residues: CASTSGGLPTGELFF. CDR3 sequence (DNA): TGTGCCAGCACCTCAGGGGGGCTGCCCACCGGGGAGCTGTTTTTT.

The chain is built from TRBV29-1 and TRBJ2-3; 10 nucleotides align to TRBD2. This CDR3 is built from 18 residues. With V trimmed by 4 bases and J by 0 bases, 13 bases remained unmatched. Germline V lookup: CDR1 SQVTM, CDR2 ANQGSEA. CDR3 sequence: CSVVPPAGGPSSTDTQYF. CDR3 in DNA: TGCAGCGTTGTACCCCCAGCGGGGGGGCCCTCTAGCACAGATACGCAGTATTTT.